The 16 T cell receptor beta chains listed next were all sequenced from one sample in a study of cytomegalovirus exposure and HLA in healthy donors. Both 60 Vbeta primers and 13 Jbeta primers went into the PCR. Clones were sequenced by immunoSEQ multiplex PCR, and TCRdb holds only the in-frame ones, with some missing. The sample has about 190,000 clones; 70% to 75% are singletons. The specimen sequenced was PBMCs. The receptors derive from a man aged 25 to 40 in good health and CMV-seropositive.

J is TRBJ2-5 and V is TRBV2; D is possibly TRBD1 (5 bases). Between the trimmed V and J ends, which lost 7 bases and 4 bases, there was a span of 13 bases. Germline V lookup: CDR1 SNHLY, CDR2 FYNNEI. CDR3 length equals 13 residues. Here the CDR3 reads CASNEGDRETQYF. The CDR3, as DNA: TGTGCCAGCAACGAAGGTGACAGAGAGACCCAGTACTTC.

The chain joins TRBV11-3 to TRBJ2-1; TRBD2 is a possible D gene (5 bases). This CDR3 contains 13 residues. Germline lookup yields CDR1 SGHNT and CDR2 YENEEA. Trimming shortened V by 4 bases and J by 7 bases, and 11 bases separated the two germline ends. The CDR3 DNA reads as TGTGCCAGCAGCTCCTCTGGGAGAAATGAGCAGTTCTTC. Protein sequence: CASSSSGRNEQFF.

The chain recombines TRBV6-5 with TRBJ2-1; unclear D gene. The V gene's germline CDR1 is MNHEY and CDR2 SVGAGI. The length of the CDR3 is 15 residues. Trimming pared 6 bases from V and 7 bases from J, leaving 19 bases between. The CDR3 nucleotides read TGTGCCAGCAGCCCGCCTGTCCGGAGTCGAAATGAGCAGTTCTTC. Protein product: CASSPPVRSRNEQFF.

The chain couples TRBV30 to TRBJ2-3; 8 bases are a match to TRBD1. Trimming removed 3 bases from V and 3 bases from J; junction bases left unmatched: 5. This CDR3 has 14 amino acids. The germline V gene encodes CDR1 GTSNPN and CDR2 SVGIG (reference sequence). The CDR3 reads CAWSRQGSTDTQYF. Written as DNA, the CDR3 is TGTGCCTGGAGCCGACAGGGGTCGACAGATACGCAGTATTTT.

Worth noting for this clone: Within the sample, other DNA sequences also encode this same CDR3. J is TRBJ2-7 and V is TRBV11-2; D not certain. The germline gives CDR1 SGHAT, CDR2 FQNNGV. V was trimmed by 5 bases and J by 3 bases, leaving 5 bases between them. The CDR3 length is 11 residues. The CDR3 nucleotides read TGTGCCAGCAGCAGAGTCTACGAGCAGTACTTC. Encoded protein: CASSRVYEQYF.

This clone is a singleton in its sample. The chain uses TRBV30 and TRBJ1-3, with D perhaps matching TRBD1 (5 bases). V lost 5 bases, J lost 0 bases, and 11 bases lay in between. The CDR3 spans 14 residues. CDR1 GTSNPN and CDR2 SVGIG come from the germline V gene (reference sequence). The CDR3 loop reads CAWAGDHSGNTIYF. The CDR3 DNA reads as TGTGCCTGGGCGGGGGACCACTCTGGAAACACCATATATTTT.

This clone was seen only once. The genes are TRBV5-1 and TRBJ2-3; 10 positions match TRBD2. Germline V gene data show CDR1 as SGHRS and CDR2 as YFSETQ. This CDR3 contains 16 residues. V lost 0 bases to trimming and J lost 2 bases; unmatched junction nucleotides: 3. This CDR3 reads CASSLATSGTTDTQYF. The CDR3 coding sequence is TGCGCCAGCAGCTTGGCCACTAGCGGGACCACAGATACGCAGTATTTT.

The V call is TRBV7-3, the J call TRBJ2-6; possible D gene TRBD2, 5 bases. The CDR3 contains 16 residues. Trimming removed 2 bases from V and 1 base from J, with 9 bases in between. Germline CDR1 SGHTA, CDR2 FQGTGA. Here the CDR3 reads CASSLVGVSGANVLTF. CDR3 nucleotides: TGTGCCAGCAGCTTAGTCGGGGTTTCTGGGGCCAACGTCCTGACTTTC.

V and J are TRBV5-1 and TRBJ2-3; TRBD2 agrees at 8 bases. The CDR3 loop spans 16 amino acids. V gave up 3 bases and J gave up 0 bases; unmatched junction bases: 6. Germline V CDR1 and CDR2: SGHRS, YFSETQ. Here the CDR3 DNA reads TGCGCCAGCAGCTCCGGAGCGGGGGCCAGCACAGATACGCAGTATTTT. Amino acids: CASSSGAGASTDTQYF.

J is TRBJ2-3 and V is TRBV18; D not certain. The CDR3 length is 14 residues. Germline CDR1 and CDR2: KGHSH and LQKENI. The V and J ends lost 0 bases and 1 base respectively, with 5 bases between them. The CDR3 coding sequence is TGTGCCAGCTCACCACCTATCGGCACAGATACGCAGTATTTT. Translation: CASSPPIGTDTQYF.

CDR3 loop: CASSQDNRREGLYEQYF. CDR3 nucleotides: TGCGCCAGCAGCCAAGATAATAGGCGGGAGGGCCTCTACGAGCAGTACTTC. The V gene is TRBV4-3, the J gene TRBJ2-7; 9 bases are shared with TRBD2. The germline CDR1 and CDR2 sequences are LGHNA and YSLEER. The length of the CDR3 is 17 residues. V gave up 0 bases and J gave up 3 bases; unmatched junction bases: 9.

The chain uses TRBV15 and TRBJ2-2; 10 nucleotides align to TRBD2. This CDR3 is built from 14 residues. CDR1 is LNHNV and CDR2 is YYDKDF in the germline V gene (reference sequence). The ends lost 8 bases at V and 6 bases at J; junction bases unmatched: 6. DNA for the CDR3: TGTGCCACCCAGGAGCGGGAGGGAGCCGGGGAGCTGTTTTTT. This codes for CATQEREGAGELFF.

On this clone itself: This CDR3 is also generated by other DNA sequences in the sample. The V gene is TRBV5-1, the J gene TRBJ2-3, with 7 bases matching TRBD2. The length of the CDR3 is 17 residues. J lost 1 base, V lost 3 bases, and 11 bases had no gene match. The V gene's germline CDR1 is SGHRS and CDR2 YFSETQ. CDR3 DNA sequence: TGCGCCAGCAGCTGGGGAGGGAGCGGAGGCCGCACAGATACGCAGTATTTT. Encoded protein: CASSWGGSGGRTDTQYF.

The CDR3 is CATRGQAYEQYF. CDR3 DNA: TGTGCCACCAGGGGACAGGCCTACGAGCAGTACTTC. This sequence joins TRBV28 and TRBJ2-7; TRBD1 agrees at 8 bases. The CDR3 totals 12 residues. Germline lookup yields CDR1 MDHEN and CDR2 SYDVKM. Trimming cost V 10 bases and J 2 bases; bases outside gene matches: 4. The full variable domain, its missing parts supplied by reference TRBV28 and TRBJ2-7, is DVKVTQSSRYLVKRTGEKVFLECVQDMDHENMFWYRQDPGLGLRLIYFSYDVKMKEKGDIPEGYSVSREKKERFSLILESASTNQTSMYLCATRGQAYEQYFGPGTRLTVT.

This clone was observed a handful of times. The chain couples TRBV6-5 to TRBJ2-3, with D perhaps TRBD2 (6 bases). The CDR3 extends over 16 amino acids. The V end was cut by 0 bases, the J end by 0 bases, with 10 bases between. The germline gives CDR1 MNHEY, CDR2 SVGAGI. CDR3 in amino acids: CASSYSEGPSTDTQYF. Here the CDR3 DNA reads TGTGCCAGCAGTTACTCGGAGGGCCCGAGCACAGATACGCAGTATTTT.

V usage is TRBV27 and J usage is TRBJ2-5; D might be TRBD1 (5 bases). The DNA end favors TRBJ2-7, so the J call may be wrong. The CDR3 runs 13 residues. Germline V gene lookup returns CDR1 MNHEY and CDR2 SMNVEV (reference sequence). This chain's CDR3 is CASSLRGSYEQYF. CDR3 bases: TGTGCCAGCAGTTTAAGGGGTTCCTACGAGCAGTACTTC.